This TCR beta chain was sequenced for a study of response to subunit inactivated influenza vaccine. General study points: Authors suggested that a seasonal influenza vaccination recruits few new T cells each time.

The V and J ends lost 0 bases and 2 bases respectively, with 16 bases between them. Looked up from germline, CDR1 is SGHRS and CDR2 is YFSETQ. The CDR3 loop spans 17 amino acids. TCRdb reprocessed the RT-PCR reads via MiXCR and lists one record per CDR3 protein. The sample shows over 750,000 distinct CDR3 sequences, approximately 21% of them seen only once. Notes on this clonotype: Antigen specificity is unknown.

This specimen consisted of PBMCs from blood, obtained 4 to 6 days after vaccination. This clonotype was obtained from a man between 45 and 60 years old who received an inactivated influenza vaccine. The rearrangement links TRBV5-1 to TRBJ2-3; D may be TRBD1 or TRBD2 (6 bases each). The CDR3 DNA is TGCGCCAGCAGCTTGGAACGGGGGCCGGGTTCCACAGATACGCAGTATTTT. As protein: CASSLERGPGSTDTQYF.